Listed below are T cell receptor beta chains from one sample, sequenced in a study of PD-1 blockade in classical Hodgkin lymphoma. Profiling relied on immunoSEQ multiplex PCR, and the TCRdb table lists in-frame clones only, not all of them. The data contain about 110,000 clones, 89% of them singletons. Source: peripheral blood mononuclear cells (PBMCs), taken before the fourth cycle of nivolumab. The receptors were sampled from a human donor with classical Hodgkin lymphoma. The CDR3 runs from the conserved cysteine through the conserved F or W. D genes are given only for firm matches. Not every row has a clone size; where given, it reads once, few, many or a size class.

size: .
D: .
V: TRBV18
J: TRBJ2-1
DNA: TGTGCCAGCTCACCACGGCCGGGGTACAATGAGCAGTTCTTC
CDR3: CASSPRPGYNEQFF

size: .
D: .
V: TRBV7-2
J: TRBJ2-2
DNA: TGTGCCAGCAGCTTTGACAGAACGTCAGCCGTTGCCGGGGAGCTGTTTTTT
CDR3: CASSFDRTSAVAGELFF

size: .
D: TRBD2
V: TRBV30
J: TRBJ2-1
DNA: TGTGCCTGGGCCGGGACTAGCGCCTTGGGGAGCTCCTACAATGAGCAGTTCTTC
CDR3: CAWAGTSALGSSYNEQFF

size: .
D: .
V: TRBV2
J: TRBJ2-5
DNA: TGTGCCAGCAGTGAACTGGGGCGGGTAGAGACCCAGTACTTC
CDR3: CASSELGRVETQYF

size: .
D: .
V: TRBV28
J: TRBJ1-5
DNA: TGTGCCAGCAGTTTCCCTAAGGGGGGGGGAAATAGCAATCAGCCCCAGCATTTT
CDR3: CASSFPKGGGNSNQPQHF

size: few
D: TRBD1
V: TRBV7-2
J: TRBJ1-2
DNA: TGTGCCAGCAGCTTGGGACAGACGAGGGGCTACACCTTC
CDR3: CASSLGQTRGYTF

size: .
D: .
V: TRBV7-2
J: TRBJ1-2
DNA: TGTGCCAGCAGTCCCGACAGGAACTATGGCTACACCTTC
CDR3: CASSPDRNYGYTF

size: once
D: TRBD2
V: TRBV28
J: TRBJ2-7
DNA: TGTGCCAGCAGCGGGGAGGGTAGCGGCTCCTACGAGCAGTACTTC
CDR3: CASSGEGSGSYEQYF

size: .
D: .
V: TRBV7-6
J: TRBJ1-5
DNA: TGTGCCAGCAGCGAGGGAGTTGTAAGCAATCAGCCCCAGCATTTT
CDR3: CASSEGVVSNQPQHF

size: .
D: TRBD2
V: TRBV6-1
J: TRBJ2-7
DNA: TGTGCCAGCAGTGCTCTCCCGACTAGCGATACGTCCTACGAGCAGTACTTC
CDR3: CASSALPTSDTSYEQYF

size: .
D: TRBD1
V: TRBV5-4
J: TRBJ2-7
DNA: TGTGCCAGCAGGACAGGGCCATGGGAGCAGTACTTC
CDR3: CASRTGPWEQYF

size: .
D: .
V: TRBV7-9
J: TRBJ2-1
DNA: TGTGCCAGCAGCCCTTGGGGGTCCGGGACCCGTGATGAGCAGTTCTTC
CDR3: CASSPWGSGTRDEQFF

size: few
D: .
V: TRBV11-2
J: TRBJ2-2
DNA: TGTGCCAGCAGCACCCTGGACGGCACCGGGGAGCTGTTTTTT
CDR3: CASSTLDGTGELFF

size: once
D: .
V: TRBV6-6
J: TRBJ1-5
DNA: TGTGCCAGCAGTTACTCGACGGGTAGCAATCAGCCCCAGCATTTT
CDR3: CASSYSTGSNQPQHF

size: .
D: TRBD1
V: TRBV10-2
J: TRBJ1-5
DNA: TGCGCCAGCAGCGCGCTCTCCGGGACAGCCAATCAGCCCCAGCATTTT
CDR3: CASSALSGTANQPQHF

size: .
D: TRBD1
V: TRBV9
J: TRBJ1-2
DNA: TGTGCCAGCAGCGTTCGGGACAGCGCTAACTATGGCTACACCTTC
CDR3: CASSVRDSANYGYTF

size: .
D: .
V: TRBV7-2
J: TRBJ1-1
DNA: TGTGCCAGCAGTTATTCGGGACGTGAAGCTTTCTTT
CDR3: CASSYSGREAFF

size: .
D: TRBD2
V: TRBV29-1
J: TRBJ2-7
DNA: TGCAGCGTTGAACATGGGGCGGGAGGGCCTTACGAGCAGTACTTC
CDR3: CSVEHGAGGPYEQYF

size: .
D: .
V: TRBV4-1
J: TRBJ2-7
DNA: TGCGCCAGCAGCCAAGAGGGCGGACGGAACTACGAGCAGTACTTC
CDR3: CASSQEGGRNYEQYF

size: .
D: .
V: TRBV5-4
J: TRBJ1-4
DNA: TGTGCCAGCAGTCAGCGAGCGGATGAAAAACTGTTTTTT
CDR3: CASSQRADEKLFF

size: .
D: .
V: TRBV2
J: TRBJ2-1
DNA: TGTGCCAGCAGTGAGTCTGTGTACAATGAGCAGTTCTTC
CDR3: CASSESVYNEQFF

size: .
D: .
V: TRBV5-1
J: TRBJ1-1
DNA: TGCGCCAGCAGGGGCAGGCAGAACACTGAAGCTTTCTTT
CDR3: CASRGRQNTEAFF

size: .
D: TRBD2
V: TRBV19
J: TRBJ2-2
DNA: TGTGCCAGTAGCCTCGGGGGGTACACCGGGGAGCTGTTTTTT
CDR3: CASSLGGYTGELFF

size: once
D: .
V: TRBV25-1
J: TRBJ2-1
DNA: TGTGCCAGCAGTGAAAGCCGCCAGGGCGATAATGAGCAGTTCTTC
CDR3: CASSESRQGDNEQFF

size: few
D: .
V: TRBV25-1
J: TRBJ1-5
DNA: TGTGCCAGCAGTGACGGGAGCAATCAGCCCCAGCATTTT
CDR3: CASSDGSNQPQHF

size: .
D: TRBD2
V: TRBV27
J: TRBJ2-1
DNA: TGTGCCAGCAGTTTAGTACTAGCGGGAGCAGGGGAGCAGTTCTTC
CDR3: CASSLVLAGAGEQFF

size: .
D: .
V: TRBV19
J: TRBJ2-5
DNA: TGTGCCAGTAGTATAGGGACTGGGGGGACCCAGTACTTC
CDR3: CASSIGTGGTQYF

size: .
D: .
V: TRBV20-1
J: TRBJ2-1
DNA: TGCAGTGCTAGAGATATGGCCCATCCGTTCTTC
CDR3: CSARDMAHPFF

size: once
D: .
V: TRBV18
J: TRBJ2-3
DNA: TGTGCCAGCTCACCTTCTGGGAGATACACAGATACGCAGTATTTT
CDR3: CASSPSGRYTDTQYF

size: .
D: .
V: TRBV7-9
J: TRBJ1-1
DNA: TGTGCCAGCAGCTTAGTGGGAGGGGGGGCTGAAGCTTTCTTT
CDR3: CASSLVGGGAEAFF

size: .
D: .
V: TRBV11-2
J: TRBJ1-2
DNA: TGTGCCAGCAGCCCGACCCGGCCGTATGGCTACACCTTC
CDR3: CASSPTRPYGYTF

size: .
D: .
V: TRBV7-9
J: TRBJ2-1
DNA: TGTGCCAGCAGCTCGGCACGGGGGCGGTCCTACAATGAGCAGTTCTTC
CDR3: CASSSARGRSYNEQFF

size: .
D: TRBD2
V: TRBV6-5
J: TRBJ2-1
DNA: TGTGCCAGCAGTTATGGATCTAGCGGGAAGAATGAGCAGTTCTTC
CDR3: CASSYGSSGKNEQFF

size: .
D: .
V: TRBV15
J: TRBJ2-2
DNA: TGTGCCACCGCGACTACCGGGGAGCTGTTTTTT
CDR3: CATATTGELFF

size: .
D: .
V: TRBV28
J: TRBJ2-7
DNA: TGTGCCAGCAGTCCGCGGATCTACGAGCAGTACTTC
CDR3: CASSPRIYEQYF

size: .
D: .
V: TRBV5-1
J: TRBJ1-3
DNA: TGCGCCAGCAGCTTGGCAGGGAGTGGAAACACCATATATTTT
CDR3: CASSLAGSGNTIYF

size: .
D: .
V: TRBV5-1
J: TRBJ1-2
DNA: TGCGCCAGCAGCTTGGAAATCGGGGGCCCTCGTGGCTACACCTTC
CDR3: CASSLEIGGPRGYTF

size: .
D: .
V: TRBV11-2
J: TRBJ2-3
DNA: TGTGCCAGCAGCCCAGCCCGGGGGCGCTTGGATCCAAAGTATTTT
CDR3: CASSPARGRLDPKYF

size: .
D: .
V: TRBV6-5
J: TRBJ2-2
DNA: TGTGCCAGCAGTTATTTATCCGGGGAGCTGTTTTTT
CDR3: CASSYLSGELFF

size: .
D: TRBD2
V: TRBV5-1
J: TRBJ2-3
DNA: TGCGCCAGCAGCCGACTAGCGGGAGGGCCGTCTACGCAGTATTTT
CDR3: CASSRLAGGPSTQYF

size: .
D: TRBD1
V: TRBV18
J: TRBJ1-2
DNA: TGTGCCAGCTCACCACCACAGGGGAAGGCTAACTATGGCTACACCTTC
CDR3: CASSPPQGKANYGYTF

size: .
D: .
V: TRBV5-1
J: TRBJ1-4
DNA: TGCGCCAGCAGCTTGGTCCCGGGGGAAAAACTGTTTTTT
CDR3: CASSLVPGEKLFF

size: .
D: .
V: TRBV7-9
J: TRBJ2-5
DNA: TGTGCCAGCAGCTTAAGTTTTAGTTCGGCACTGATAGCCGGGGAGACCCAGTACTTC
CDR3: CASSLSFSSALIAGETQYF

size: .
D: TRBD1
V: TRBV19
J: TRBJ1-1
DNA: TGTGCCAGTAGTCGGTTCCTAGGACAGGGGAACACTGAAGCTTTCTTT
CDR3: CASSRFLGQGNTEAFF

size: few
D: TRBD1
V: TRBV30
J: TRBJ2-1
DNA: TGTGCCTGGGACAGGGTGGGAAATGAGCAGTTCTTC
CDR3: CAWDRVGNEQFF

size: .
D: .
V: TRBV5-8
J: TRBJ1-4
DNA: TGTGCCAGCAGCCGTGGACAGCCAAATGAAAAACTGTTTTTT
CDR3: CASSRGQPNEKLFF

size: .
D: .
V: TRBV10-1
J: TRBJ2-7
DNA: TGCGCCAGCAGTGAGTCAAGGGGCTCCTACGAGCAGTACTTC
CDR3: CASSESRGSYEQYF

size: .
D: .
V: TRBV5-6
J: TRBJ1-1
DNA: TGTGCCAGCAGCTTGGTACCCCAGGGGAGCACTGAAGCTTTCTTT
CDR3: CASSLVPQGSTEAFF

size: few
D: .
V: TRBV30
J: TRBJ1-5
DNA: TGTGCCTGGAACAGAGGGAGCAATCAGCCCCAGCATTTT
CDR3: CAWNRGSNQPQHF

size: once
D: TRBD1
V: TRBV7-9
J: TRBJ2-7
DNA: TGTGCCAGCAGCACTTGGAACGGAGGGACAGGGGGGTACAACGAGCAGTACTTC
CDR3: CASSTWNGGTGGYNEQYF

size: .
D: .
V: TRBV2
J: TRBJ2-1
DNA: TGTGCCAGCAGTGAAGGAACTGCCTCCTACAATGAGCAGTTCTTC
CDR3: CASSEGTASYNEQFF

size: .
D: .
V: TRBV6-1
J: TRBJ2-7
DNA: TGTGCCAGCAGTGAACAACTAGTGGGCTACGAGCAGTACTTC
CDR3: CASSEQLVGYEQYF

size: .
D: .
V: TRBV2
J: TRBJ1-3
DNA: TGTGCCAGCGAGGAGGGGGGCGTAGGGAACACCATATATTTT
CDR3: CASEEGGVGNTIYF

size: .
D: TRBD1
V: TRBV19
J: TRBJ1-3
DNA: TGTGCCAGTAGTATAGACGGGGACAGGTGGACTGGAAACACCATATATTTT
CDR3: CASSIDGDRWTGNTIYF